One and the same sample provided the 24 T cell receptor beta chains below, sequenced in a study of blood T cell repertoires in COVID-19. TCRdb's table, derived via immunoSEQ multiplex PCR, lists solely in-frame clones and lacks some. In the table there are about 67,000 clones, around 85% of which are singletons. Specimen: peripheral blood. The receptor set was obtained from a woman of 80 years or more with acute or convalescent COVID-19.

The gene calls are TRBV4-2 and TRBJ2-3; D ambiguous. The CDR3 spans 15 residues. V lost 1 base, J lost 0 bases, and 8 bases lay in between. Germline CDR1 reads LGHNA; CDR2 reads YNFKEQ. The CDR3 DNA reads TGTGCCAGCAGCCAAGCGGCTAGTAGCACAGATACGCAGTATTTT. Translating gives CASSQAASSTDTQYF.

The genes are TRBV19 and TRBJ2-1; TRBD2 matches 12 bases. The CDR3 has 15 amino acids. The V and J ends lost 7 bases and 4 bases, in that order; junction bases with no gene match: 5. Germline loops: CDR1 LNHDA, CDR2 SQIVND (reference sequence). This CDR3 reads CASKQTSGSYNEQFF. In DNA form, the CDR3 reads TGTGCCAGTAAGCAGACTAGCGGGAGTTACAATGAGCAGTTCTTC.

The rearrangement links TRBV4-1 to TRBJ2-7; no clear D gene. Germline CDR1 and CDR2: MGHRA and YSYEKL. Trimming cost V 0 bases and J 0 bases, with 15 bases left between them. The CDR3 length is 17 residues. The CDR3 DNA reads as TGCGCCAGCAGCCAAGATCCCCGCGGCGTGAGCTCCTACGAGCAGTACTTC. Translation: CASSQDPRGVSSYEQYF.

The rearrangement uses TRBV15 and TRBJ2-3; no clear D gene. The CDR3 is 13 residues long. V lost 0 bases to trimming and J lost 5 bases, with 6 bases between them. CDR1 LNHNV and CDR2 YYDKDF come from the germline V gene (reference sequence). CDR3 region: CATSRDQVDTQYF. The DNA of the CDR3 is TGTGCCACCAGCAGAGATCAGGTAGATACGCAGTATTTT.

The rearrangement uses TRBV30 and TRBJ1-5; D is uncertain. CDR3 size: 12 residues. The V end was cut by 0 bases, the J end by 9 bases, with 9 bases between. Germline V lookup: CDR1 GTSNPN, CDR2 SVGIG (reference sequence). CDR3 DNA sequence: TGTGCCTGGAGTGTATTCGGTTGGCCCCAGCATTTT. This encodes CAWSVFGWPQHF.

The chain employs TRBV3-1 (or the pseudogene TRBV3-2) and TRBJ1-4; D may be TRBD1 (6 bases). Between the trimmed V and J ends, which lost 6 bases and 11 bases, there was a span of 13 bases. From germline, CDR1 is LGHDT and CDR2 YNNKEL (reference sequence). The CDR3 is 12 amino acids. CDR3: CASRGPGDKLFF. The CDR3 bases are TGTGCCAGCAGGGGTCCAGGGGACAAACTGTTTTTT.

The chain links TRBV27 to TRBJ2-2; the match to TRBD2 covers 10 bases. The CDR3 is made up of 17 amino acids. CDR1 and CDR2 from the germline V gene are MNHEY and SMNVEV (reference sequence). The V segment lost 2 bases and the J segment 5 bases; nucleotides outside the gene matches: 8. CDR3 loop: CASSLGLAGAGTGELFF. The CDR3 coding sequence is TGTGCCAGCAGTTTAGGGCTAGCGGGAGCAGGAACCGGGGAGCTGTTTTTT.

The CDR3 is CASSLDQGAGEKLFF. The CDR3 coding sequence is TGTGCCAGCAGCTTAGATCAGGGGGCGGGGGAAAAACTGTTTTTT. The gene calls are TRBV7-2 and TRBJ1-4; 8 bases are a match to TRBD1. The CDR3 totals 15 residues. V lost 1 base and J lost 8; bases outside the gene matches: 6. Germline CDR1 reads SGHTA; CDR2 reads FQGNSA.

The chain has TRBV5-8 and TRBJ1-5; perhaps TRBD1 as D (6 bases). V gave up 10 bases and J gave up 2 bases, with 22 bases separating them. The length of the CDR3 is 16 residues. Germline V CDR1 and CDR2: SGHTS, YDEGEE. The CDR3: CASAAGRGYGNQPQHF. CDR3 coding DNA: TGTGCCTCGGCTGCAGGGAGGGGGTATGGCAATCAGCCCCAGCATTTT.

The chain joins TRBV5-5 to TRBJ2-3; a weak D match, TRBD2 (6 bases). V was clipped by 4 bases and J by 6 bases, with 9 bases between them. This CDR3 comprises 12 residues. Germline V gives CDR1 SGHKS, CDR2 YYEKEE (reference sequence). This chain's CDR3 is CASSPGEDTQYF. CDR3 nucleotide sequence: TGTGCCAGCAGCCCGGGGGAGGATACGCAGTATTTT.

V and J are TRBV7-2 and TRBJ1-5; D remains unclear. Germline CDR1 reads SGHTA; CDR2 reads FQGNSA. CDR3 size: 13 residues. V was shortened by 5 bases and J by 11 bases, with 16 bases between the two germline ends. As DNA, the CDR3 is TGTGCCAGCAGCCCCTATAAATCTGAGGCCCAGCATTTT. Translating it yields CASSPYKSEAQHF.

The genes are TRBV3-1 (or the pseudogene TRBV3-2) and TRBJ1-5; 12 nucleotides agree with TRBD1. Trimming removed 4 bases from V and 5 bases from J; junction bases left unmatched: 3. This CDR3 contains 15 residues. Germline V lookup: CDR1 LGHDT, CDR2 YNNKEL (reference sequence). DNA for the CDR3: TGTGCCAGCAGCCCGGGACAGGGGGCACATCAGCCCCAGCATTTT. Translating it yields CASSPGQGAHQPQHF.

The J gene is TRBJ1-2, the V gene TRBV6-5, with D possibly matching TRBD1 (6 bases). Germline CDR1 MNHEY, CDR2 SVGAGI. V was shortened by 6 bases and J by 5 bases, with 16 bases between the two germline ends. The CDR3 runs to 14 residues. DNA of the CDR3: TGTGCCAGCAGCGATCTCCCGGACAGTTATGGCTACACCTTC. Encoded protein: CASSDLPDSYGYTF.

V gene TRBV28 combines with J gene TRBJ1-3; 7 bases are shared with TRBD1. The CDR3 contains 18 residues. Germline loops: CDR1 MDHEN, CDR2 SYDVKM. V shed 4 bases, J shed 0 bases, and the junction held 12 bases outside the gene matches. The CDR3 DNA follows: TGTGCCAGCAGTTCTTGGGACAGAAGCCTGAGCTCTGGAAACACCATATATTTT. It specifies CASSSWDRSLSSGNTIYF.

This rearrangement joins TRBV10-3 to TRBJ1-1, with D unresolved. The germline V gene encodes CDR1 ENHRY and CDR2 SYGVKD. The CDR3 is made up of 12 amino acids. Trimming took 2 bases from V and 11 from J, leaving 12 bases between them. DNA for the CDR3: TGTGCCATCAGTGAGGCTAGTACTTTTGCTTTCTTT. It codes for CAISEASTFAFF.

The V gene is TRBV9, the J gene TRBJ1-2; D gene uncertain. There are 12 residues in the CDR3. The V and J ends lost 0 bases and 6 bases respectively, with 6 bases between them. Germline values: CDR1 SGDLS, CDR2 YYNGEE. Written as DNA, the CDR3 is TGTGCCAGCAGCGTAGTCGGGGATGGCTACACCTTC. It yields the protein CASSVVGDGYTF.

The chain recombines TRBV3-1 (or the pseudogene TRBV3-2) with TRBJ1-1; the D is unclear. Trimming shortened V by 4 bases and J by 4 bases, and 10 bases separated the two germline ends. The length of the CDR3 is 13 residues. Germline V gene sequence: CDR1 LGHDT, CDR2 YNNKEL (reference sequence). The CDR3 sequence is CASSRSGGTEAFF. CDR3 nucleotides: TGTGCCAGCAGCCGTTCGGGAGGCACTGAAGCTTTCTTT.

The V and J genes are TRBV2 and TRBJ1-5; no firm D call. V shed 1 base and J shed 0 bases, with 7 bases lying between them. The V gene's germline CDR1 is SNHLY and CDR2 FYNNEI. The CDR3 sequence is 15 residues long. CDR3 protein: CASSEGTYSNQPQHF. The CDR3 bases are TGTGCCAGCAGTGAAGGGACTTATAGCAATCAGCCCCAGCATTTT.

This clone was seen a handful of times. The chain is built from TRBV6-5 and TRBJ1-5; D possibly corresponds to TRBD1 (5 bases). Germline values: CDR1 MNHEY, CDR2 SVGAGI. Trimming left V 8 bases short and J 0 bases short, with 14 bases between. The CDR3 is made up of 15 amino acids. For the CDR3, the DNA is TGTGCCAGCTCCGTGGGGCAATATAGCAATCAGCCCCAGCATTTT. Translation: CASSVGQYSNQPQHF.

This chain connects TRBV5-1 to TRBJ1-5, with 8 bases lining up with TRBD1. Trimming removed 4 bases from V and 2 bases from J; junction bases left unmatched: 5. The CDR3 is 15 residues long. Germline values: CDR1 SGHRS, CDR2 YFSETQ. The DNA for the CDR3 is TGCGCCAGCAGCGTATCGGGACAGGGCAATCAGCCCCAGCATTTT. This sequence encodes CASSVSGQGNQPQHF.

The rearrangement links TRBV5-1 to TRBJ1-6; possibly TRBD1 for D (6 bases). CDR1 and CDR2 (germline): SGHRS, YFSETQ. The length of the CDR3 is 14 residues. Trimming pared 5 bases from V and 10 bases from J, leaving 16 bases between. The chain's CDR3 is CASSPGTQGSPLHF. CDR3 DNA sequence: TGCGCCAGCAGTCCCGGGACCCAGGGGTCACCCCTCCACTTT. Supplemented by reference TRBV5-1 and TRBJ1-6, the full variable domain reads KAGVTQTPRYLIKTRGQQVTLSCSPISGHRSVSWYQQTPGQGLQFLFEYFSETQRNKGNFPGRFSGRQFSNSRSEMNVSTLELGDSALYLCASSPGTQGSPLHFGNGTRLTVT.

This chain uses TRBV18 with TRBJ1-2; D is perhaps TRBD1 (6 bases). This CDR3 comprises 15 residues. The germline CDR1 and CDR2 sequences are KGHSH and LQKENI. The V end lost 1 base, the J end lost 5 bases, and 14 bases lay between the germline ends. CDR3 amino acids: CASSPLDRPLYGYTF. The CDR3 DNA reads as TGTGCCAGCTCACCACTGGACAGACCACTGTATGGCTACACCTTC.

This sequence joins TRBV6-5 and TRBJ1-6; TRBD1 matches at 9 bases. This CDR3 is 15 amino acids long. V gave up 7 bases and J gave up 8 bases; unmatched junction bases: 9. CDR1 and CDR2 from the germline V gene are MNHEY and SVGAGI. The CDR3 DNA reads TGTGCCAGCAATAGGGACAGGGTGGACGATTCACCCCTCCACTTT. Its translation: CASNRDRVDDSPLHF.

The CDR3: CASTMSITGELFF. The CDR3 bases are TGTGCCAGCACCATGTCCATCACCGGGGAGCTGTTTTTT. The chain employs TRBV28 and TRBJ2-2; D is unresolved. CDR1 is MDHEN and CDR2 is SYDVKM in the germline V gene. CDR3 length: 13 amino acids. V lost 7 bases and J 4 bases, leaving 10 bases between the germline ends.